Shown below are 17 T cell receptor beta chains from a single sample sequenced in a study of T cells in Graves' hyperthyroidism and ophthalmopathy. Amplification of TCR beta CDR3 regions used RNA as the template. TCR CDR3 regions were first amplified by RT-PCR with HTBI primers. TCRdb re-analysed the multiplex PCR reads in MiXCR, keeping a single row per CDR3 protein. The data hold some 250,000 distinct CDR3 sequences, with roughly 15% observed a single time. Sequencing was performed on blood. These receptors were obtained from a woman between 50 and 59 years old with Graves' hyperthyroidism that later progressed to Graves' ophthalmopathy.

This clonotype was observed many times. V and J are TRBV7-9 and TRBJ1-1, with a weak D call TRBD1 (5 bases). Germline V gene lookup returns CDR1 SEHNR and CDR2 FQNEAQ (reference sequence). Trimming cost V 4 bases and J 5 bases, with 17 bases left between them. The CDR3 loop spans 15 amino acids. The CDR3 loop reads CASSSFTGGKTEAFF. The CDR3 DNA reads TGTGCCAGCAGCTCGTTTACTGGGGGAAAAACTGAAGCTTTCTTT.

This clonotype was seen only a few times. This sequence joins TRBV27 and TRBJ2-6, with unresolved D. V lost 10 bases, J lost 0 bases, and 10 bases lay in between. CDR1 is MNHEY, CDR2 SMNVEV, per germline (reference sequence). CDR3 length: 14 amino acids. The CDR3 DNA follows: TGTGCCACCCAGAGTAGCTCTGGGGCCAACGTCCTGACTTTC. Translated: CATQSSSGANVLTF.

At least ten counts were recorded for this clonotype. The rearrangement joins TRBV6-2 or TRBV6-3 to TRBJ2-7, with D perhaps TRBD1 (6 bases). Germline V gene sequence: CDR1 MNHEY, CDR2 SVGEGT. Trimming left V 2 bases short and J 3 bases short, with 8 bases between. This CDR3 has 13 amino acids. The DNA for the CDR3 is TGTGCCAGCAGTTACCCGGACAGCTACGAGCAGTACTTC. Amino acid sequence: CASSYPDSYEQYF.

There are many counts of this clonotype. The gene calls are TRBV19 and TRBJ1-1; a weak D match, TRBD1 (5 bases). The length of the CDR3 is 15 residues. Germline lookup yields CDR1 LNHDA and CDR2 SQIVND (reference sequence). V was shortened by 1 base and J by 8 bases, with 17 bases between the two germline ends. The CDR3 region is CASSIGGWQFAEAFF. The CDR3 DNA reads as TGTGCCAGTAGTATAGGGGGCTGGCAATTCGCGGAAGCTTTCTTT.

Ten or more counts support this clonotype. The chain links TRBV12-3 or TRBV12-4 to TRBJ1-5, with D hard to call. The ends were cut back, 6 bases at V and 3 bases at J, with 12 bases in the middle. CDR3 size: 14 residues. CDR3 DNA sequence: TGTGCCAGCAGACCGGACGGTTTCAATCAGCCCCAGCATTTT. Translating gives CASRPDGFNQPQHF.

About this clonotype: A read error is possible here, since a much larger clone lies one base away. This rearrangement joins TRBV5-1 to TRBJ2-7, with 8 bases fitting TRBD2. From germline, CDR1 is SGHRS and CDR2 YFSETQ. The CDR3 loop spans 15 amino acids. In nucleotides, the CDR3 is TGCGCCAGCAGCGAGATCAGCGGGGGCCGGGACGAGCGGTACTTC. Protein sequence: CASSEISGGRDERYF.

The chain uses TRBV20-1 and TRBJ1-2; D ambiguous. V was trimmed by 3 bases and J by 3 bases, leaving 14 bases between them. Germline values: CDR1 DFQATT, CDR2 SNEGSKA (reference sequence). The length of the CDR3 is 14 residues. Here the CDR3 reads CSASRLGGDYGYTF. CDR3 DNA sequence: TGCAGTGCTAGCCGGCTGGGAGGTGACTATGGCTACACCTTC.

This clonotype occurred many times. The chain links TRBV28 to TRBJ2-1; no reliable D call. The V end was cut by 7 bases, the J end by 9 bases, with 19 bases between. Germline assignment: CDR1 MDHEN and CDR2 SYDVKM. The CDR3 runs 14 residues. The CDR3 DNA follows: TGTGCCAGCACCTCAGGCATCTACTGGGGTGAGCAGTTCTTC. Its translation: CASTSGIYWGEQFF.

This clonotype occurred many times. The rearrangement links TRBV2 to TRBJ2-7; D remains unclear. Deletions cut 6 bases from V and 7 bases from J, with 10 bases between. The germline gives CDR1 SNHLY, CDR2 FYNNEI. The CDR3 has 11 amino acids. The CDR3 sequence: CASRAWGEQYF. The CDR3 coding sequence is TGTGCCAGCAGGGCTTGGGGAGAGCAGTACTTC.

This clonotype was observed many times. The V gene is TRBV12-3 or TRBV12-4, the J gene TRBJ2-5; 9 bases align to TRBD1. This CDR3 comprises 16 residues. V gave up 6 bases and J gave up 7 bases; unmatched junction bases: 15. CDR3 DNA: TGTGCCAGCAGGATGAAACAGGGGGCGCGGGTCGGGACCCAGTACTTC. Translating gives CASRMKQGARVGTQYF.

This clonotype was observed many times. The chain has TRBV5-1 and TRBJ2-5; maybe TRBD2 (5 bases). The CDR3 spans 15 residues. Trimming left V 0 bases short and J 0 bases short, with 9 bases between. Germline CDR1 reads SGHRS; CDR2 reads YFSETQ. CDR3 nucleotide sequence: TGCGCCAGCAGCTTGGCCGTGCGGGACCAAGAGACCCAGTACTTC. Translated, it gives CASSLAVRDQETQYF.

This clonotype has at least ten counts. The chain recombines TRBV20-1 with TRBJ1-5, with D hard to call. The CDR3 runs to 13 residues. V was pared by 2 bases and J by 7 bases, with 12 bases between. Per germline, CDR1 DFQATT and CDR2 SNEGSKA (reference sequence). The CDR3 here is CSARFQARQPQHF. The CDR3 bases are TGCAGTGCTAGATTCCAGGCCCGGCAGCCCCAGCATTTT.

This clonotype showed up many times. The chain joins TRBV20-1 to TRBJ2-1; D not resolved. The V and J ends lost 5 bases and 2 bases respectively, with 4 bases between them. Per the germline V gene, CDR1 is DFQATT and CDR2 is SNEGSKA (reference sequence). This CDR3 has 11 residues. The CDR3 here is CSAAPYNEQFF. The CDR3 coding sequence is TGCAGTGCTGCTCCCTACAATGAGCAGTTCTTC.

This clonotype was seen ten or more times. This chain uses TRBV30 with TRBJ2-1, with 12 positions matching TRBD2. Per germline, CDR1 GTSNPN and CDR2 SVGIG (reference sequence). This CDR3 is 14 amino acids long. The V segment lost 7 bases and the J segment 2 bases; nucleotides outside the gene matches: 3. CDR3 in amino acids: CAYRLAGAYNEQFF. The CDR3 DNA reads TGTGCCTACCGACTAGCGGGAGCCTACAATGAGCAGTTCTTC.

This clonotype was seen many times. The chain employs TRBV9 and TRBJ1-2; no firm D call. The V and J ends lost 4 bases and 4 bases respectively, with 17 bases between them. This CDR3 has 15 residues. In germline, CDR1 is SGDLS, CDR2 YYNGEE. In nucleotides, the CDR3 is TGTGCCAGCAGCCCCCACGGACCGGGCCGCTATGGCTACACCTTC. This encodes CASSPHGPGRYGYTF. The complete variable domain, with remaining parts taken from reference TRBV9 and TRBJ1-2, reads DSGVTQTPKHLITATGQRVTLRCSPRSGDLSVYWYQQSLDQGLQFLIQYYNGEERAKGNILERFSAQQFPDLHSELNLSSLELGDSALYFCASSPHGPGRYGYTFGSGTRLTVV.

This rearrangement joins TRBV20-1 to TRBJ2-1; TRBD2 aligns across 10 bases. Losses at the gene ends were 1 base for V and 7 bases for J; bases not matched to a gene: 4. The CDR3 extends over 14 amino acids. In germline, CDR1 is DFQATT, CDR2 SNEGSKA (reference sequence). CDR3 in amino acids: CSARGAGGPNEQFF. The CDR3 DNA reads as TGCAGTGCTAGAGGAGCGGGAGGGCCGAATGAGCAGTTCTTC.

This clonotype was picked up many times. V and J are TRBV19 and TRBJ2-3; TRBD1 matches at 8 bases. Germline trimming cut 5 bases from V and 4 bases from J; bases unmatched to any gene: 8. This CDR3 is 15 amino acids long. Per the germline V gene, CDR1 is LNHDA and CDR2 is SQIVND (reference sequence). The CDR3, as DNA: TGTGCCAGTAGTCCACCGACAGGGGCGGCAGATACGCAGTATTTT. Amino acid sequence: CASSPPTGAADTQYF. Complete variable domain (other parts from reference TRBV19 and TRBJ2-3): DGGITQSPKYLFRKEGQNVTLSCEQNLNHDAMYWYRQDPGQGLRLIYYSQIVNDFQKGDIAEGYSVSREKKESFPLTVTSAQKNPTAFYLCASSPPTGAADTQYFGPGTRLTVL.